A selection of T cell receptor beta chains follows, all from one sample in a study of blood T cell repertoires in COVID-19. TCRdb's table, derived via immunoSEQ multiplex PCR, lists solely in-frame clones and lacks some. The sample carries over 40,000 clones, about 80% recorded once. The sequencing input was peripheral blood. These receptors were obtained from a human donor in a cohort sampled during active COVID-19. Both conserved end residues are part of each CDR3. D genes are given only for firm matches. The size entry is marked missing in some rows and otherwise reads once, few, many or a size class.

TRBV19	TRBD1	TRBJ1-5	-	CASKVGTGDQPQHF	TGTGCCAGTAAAGTCGGGACAGGGGATCAGCCCCAGCATTTT
TRBV3-1/TRBV3-2	TRBD1	TRBJ2-5	-	CASSQGQGPETQYF	TGTGCCAGCAGCCAAGGACAGGGGCCAGAGACCCAGTACTTC
TRBV5-5	-	TRBJ2-1	-	CASRPGESSYNEQFF	TGTGCCAGCCGGCCGGGGGAGAGCTCCTACAATGAGCAGTTCTTC
TRBV27	-	TRBJ2-2	-	CASGQGPGELFF	TGTGCCAGCGGTCAGGGCCCCGGGGAGCTGTTTTTT
TRBV28	TRBD1	TRBJ2-3	-	CASSSIQGSVF	TGTGCCAGCAGTTCGATACAGGGGAGCGTTTTT
TRBV7-8	-	TRBJ1-5	-	CASSLAAGGGNQPQHF	TGTGCCAGCAGCTTAGCAGCAGGAGGTGGCAATCAGCCCCAGCATTTT
TRBV12-3/TRBV12-4	-	TRBJ1-6	-	CASRLTDNSPLHF	TGTGCCAGCAGACTGACAGATAATTCACCCCTCCACTTT
TRBV3-1/TRBV3-2	-	TRBJ1-5	-	CASSYGNSNQPQHF	TGTGCCAGCAGCTACGGTAATAGCAATCAGCCCCAGCATTTT
TRBV9	-	TRBJ2-3	-	CASSGWGEHTDTQYF	TGTGCCAGCAGCGGATGGGGGGAGCACACAGATACGCAGTATTTT
TRBV7-2	TRBD2	TRBJ2-3	-	CASSSGLAGGYF	TGTGCCAGCAGCTCAGGACTAGCGGGAGGGTATTTT
TRBV5-4	-	TRBJ2-2	-	CASSQNPTDTGELFF	TGTGCCAGCAGCCAAAACCCGACAGACACCGGGGAGCTGTTTTTT
TRBV6-5	-	TRBJ2-1	-	CASTSRGSGNEQFF	TGTGCCAGCACCTCAAGGGGGTCCGGGAATGAGCAGTTCTTC
TRBV11-2	TRBD2	TRBJ2-6	-	CASSPTGTTVSGANVLTF	TGTGCCAGCAGCCCGACCGGGACTACCGTCTCTGGGGCCAACGTCCTGACTTTC
TRBV6-6	TRBD1	TRBJ1-2	-	CASSGTAQGYTF	TGTGCCAGCAGCGGGACAGCCCAGGGCTACACCTTC
TRBV19	-	TRBJ2-2	-	CASRGWERANTGELFF	TGTGCCAGTAGGGGGTGGGAGCGGGCGAACACCGGGGAGCTGTTTTTT
TRBV28	-	TRBJ2-7	-	CASSFMGGAVYEQYF	TGTGCCAGCAGTTTTATGGGGGGGGCCGTCTACGAGCAGTACTTC
TRBV2	-	TRBJ1-5	-	CASSADGGYSNQPQHF	TGTGCCAGCAGTGCGGACGGAGGTTATAGCAATCAGCCCCAGCATTTT
TRBV5-1	TRBD1	TRBJ1-2	-	CASSSELPGQGGGYTF	TGCGCCAGCAGTTCTGAGTTACCGGGACAGGGGGGTGGCTACACCTTC
TRBV27	-	TRBJ2-5	-	CASSLPGRGETQYF	TGTGCCAGCAGTTTACCGGGTCGTGGGGAGACCCAGTACTTC
TRBV5-1	TRBD1	TRBJ2-1	-	CASQGTGGYNEQFF	TGCGCCAGCCAAGGAACAGGGGGGTACAATGAGCAGTTCTTC
TRBV4-1	TRBD2	TRBJ2-1	-	CASSQLQTSGSLNEQFF	TGCGCCAGCAGCCAACTCCAGACTAGCGGGAGTTTAAATGAGCAGTTCTTC
TRBV14	-	TRBJ2-1	-	CATLGAPGSYNEQFF	TGTGCCACCTTAGGGGCCCCTGGTTCCTACAATGAGCAGTTCTTC
TRBV7-6	TRBD2	TRBJ2-1	-	CASSLGLAGGTNEQFF	TGTGCCAGCAGCCTAGGACTAGCGGGGGGCACCAATGAGCAGTTCTTC
TRBV19	TRBD2	TRBJ2-3	-	CASSTSGGRNTQYF	TGTGCCAGTAGCACTAGCGGGGGGCGGAATACGCAGTATTTT
TRBV4-1	-	TRBJ1-1	-	CASSQAGLSRDTEAFF	TGCGCCAGCAGCCAAGCGGGACTCTCAAGGGACACTGAAGCTTTCTTT
TRBV11-2	-	TRBJ2-1	once	CASSFAGNEQFF	TGTGCCAGCAGCTTCGCGGGAAATGAGCAGTTCTTC
TRBV7-2	-	TRBJ1-1	-	CASSLVTGYTEAFF	TGTGCCAGCAGCTTAGTAACAGGCTACACTGAAGCTTTCTTT
TRBV18	-	TRBJ2-1	-	CASSQQGGGNEQFF	TGTGCCAGCTCACAACAGGGAGGGGGAAATGAGCAGTTCTTC
TRBV19	-	TRBJ1-5	-	CASSIRGRPSNQPQHF	TGTGCCAGTAGTATCAGGGGCCGACCTAGCAATCAGCCCCAGCATTTT
TRBV7-2	-	TRBJ1-5	-	CASSLGLAANQPQHF	TGTGCCAGCAGCCTAGGATTGGCTGCTAATCAGCCCCAGCATTTT
TRBV7-2	TRBD2	TRBJ2-7	few	CASSPGAGRDEQYF	TGTGCCAGCAGCCCTGGGGCAGGGAGGGACGAGCAGTACTTC
TRBV3-1/TRBV3-2	-	TRBJ1-2	-	CASSPPGRGGYGYTF	TGTGCCAGCAGCCCCCCGGGCAGGGGCGGCTATGGCTACACCTTC
TRBV7-8	TRBD1	TRBJ2-7	-	CASSLPRTGDEQYF	TGTGCCAGCAGCTTACCACGCACAGGGGACGAGCAGTACTTC
TRBV29-1	TRBD1	TRBJ1-1	-	CSVRQGAMNTEAFF	TGCAGCGTGAGGCAGGGGGCTATGAACACTGAAGCTTTCTTT